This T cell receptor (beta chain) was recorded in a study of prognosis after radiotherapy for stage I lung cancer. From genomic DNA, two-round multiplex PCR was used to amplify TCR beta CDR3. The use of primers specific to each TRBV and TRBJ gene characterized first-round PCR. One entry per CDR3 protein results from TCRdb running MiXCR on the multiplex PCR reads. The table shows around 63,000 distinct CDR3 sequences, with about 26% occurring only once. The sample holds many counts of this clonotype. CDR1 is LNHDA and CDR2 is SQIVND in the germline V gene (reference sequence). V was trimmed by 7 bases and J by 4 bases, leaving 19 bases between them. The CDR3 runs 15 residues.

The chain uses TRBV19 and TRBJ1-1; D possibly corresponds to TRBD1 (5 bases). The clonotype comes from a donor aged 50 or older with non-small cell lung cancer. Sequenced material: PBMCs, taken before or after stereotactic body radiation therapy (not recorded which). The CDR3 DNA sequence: TGTGCCAGTACCCCCTCGGGGGTAGAGAGCACTGAAGCTTTCTTT. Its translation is CASTPSGVESTEAFF.